A selection of T cell receptor beta chains follows, all from one sample in a study of T-cell memory formation after mild COVID-19. Using its own MiXCR run on the 5' RACE reads, TCRdb lists one record per CDR3 protein. The repertoire includes around 200,000 distinct CDR3 sequences, about 21% of them detected once, and 20% to 25% sits in the top ten. Sample: PBMCs or a T cell subset sorted from them (not recorded which). These receptors all stem from an adult woman who had mild COVID-19 (a few samples of this study predate the infection). Cell type and time point are not known. CDR3s include the opening cysteine and the closing phenylalanine or tryptophan. A D gene is named only where the DNA matches it firmly. A clone size is listed for some rows: how often the clone was seen (once, few, many), or a class if it is expanded.

DNA: TGCGCCAGCAGCAAGTACAGGGGGCCGAACACTGAAGCTTTCTTT
CDR3: CASSKYRGPNTEAFF
size: few
J: TRBJ1-1
V: TRBV5-1
D: TRBD1

DNA: TGTGCCAGCAGCTCCGAACCCGACAGGGCATACGAGCAGTACTTC
CDR3: CASSSEPDRAYEQYF
size: few
J: TRBJ2-7
V: TRBV7-9
D: TRBD1

DNA: TGTGCCAGCAGTTTAGGAGGGAGGTTCGGCGATGAGCAGTTCTTC
CDR3: CASSLGGRFGDEQFF
size: NA
J: TRBJ2-1
V: TRBV28
D: NA

DNA: TGTGCCAGCAGTCTTAGCGGACTAGCGGGAGTAAGTGAGCAGTTCTTC
CDR3: CASSLSGLAGVSEQFF
size: few
J: TRBJ2-1
V: TRBV6-5
D: TRBD2

DNA: TGTGCCAGCAGCTTAGCATCGGGACAGGGGGGTTTTAACGAGCAGTACTTC
CDR3: CASSLASGQGGFNEQYF
size: few
J: TRBJ2-7
V: TRBV7-6
D: TRBD1

DNA: TGTGCCATCCCGCCAGGAGAGGTTTCCGATACGCAGTATTTT
CDR3: CAIPPGEVSDTQYF
size: many
J: TRBJ2-3
V: TRBV28
D: NA

DNA: TGTGCCAGCAGCCAAGATGGGCCTTTAGCGGGAGGGACCTACGAGCAGTACTTC
CDR3: CASSQDGPLAGGTYEQYF
size: few
J: TRBJ2-7
V: TRBV4-2
D: TRBD2

DNA: TGTGCCATCAGTGGGGGAACTAGTATGGTCGAGACCCAGTACTTC
CDR3: CAISGGTSMVETQYF
size: few
J: TRBJ2-5
V: TRBV10-3
D: NA

DNA: TGTGCCAGCAGCTTCCCCGGGACAGGGGTCCACGAGCAGTACTTC
CDR3: CASSFPGTGVHEQYF
size: NA
J: TRBJ2-7
V: TRBV13
D: TRBD1

DNA: TGTGCCAGCAGTGGACTAGCGGGCTCCTACGAGCAGTACTTC
CDR3: CASSGLAGSYEQYF
size: few
J: TRBJ2-7
V: TRBV2
D: TRBD2

DNA: TGTGCCAGCTCAGAGGGACAGAACACCGGGGAGCTGTTTTTT
CDR3: CASSEGQNTGELFF
size: NA
J: TRBJ2-2
V: TRBV18
D: NA

DNA: TGCAGCGTAGATACTAGCGGGAGGGGCAATGAGCAGTTCTTC
CDR3: CSVDTSGRGNEQFF
size: many
J: TRBJ2-1
V: TRBV29-1
D: TRBD2

DNA: TGCGCCAGCAGTGAGCGGCTAGCGGGAGTAACAGATACGCAGTATTTT
CDR3: CASSERLAGVTDTQYF
size: NA
J: TRBJ2-3
V: TRBV10-2
D: TRBD2

DNA: TGTGCCCTGGGCGGCCCCGGGAACTATGGCTACACCTTC
CDR3: CALGGPGNYGYTF
size: few
J: TRBJ1-2
V: TRBV12-3/TRBV12-4
D: NA

DNA: TGTGCCAGCAGCGTAGATGTAGCGGGCCGGGCAGATACGCAGTATTTT
CDR3: CASSVDVAGRADTQYF
size: few
J: TRBJ2-3
V: TRBV9
D: TRBD2

DNA: TGTGCCAGCAGCCAGAAAGGCCCGTGGGATACGCAGTATTTT
CDR3: CASSQKGPWDTQYF
size: NA
J: TRBJ2-3
V: TRBV14
D: NA

DNA: TGTGCCACCAGCAGAGAGTCGACTAGCTCGTTTAGCACAGATACGCAGTATTTT
CDR3: CATSRESTSSFSTDTQYF
size: NA
J: TRBJ2-3
V: TRBV15
D: TRBD2

DNA: TGCGCCAGCAGCCAAGATCGAAGCGGGGGGGCGAACAATGAGCAGTTCTTC
CDR3: CASSQDRSGGANNEQFF
size: few
J: TRBJ2-1
V: TRBV4-1
D: TRBD2